Shown below are 13 T cell receptor beta chains from a single sample sequenced in a study of T cells after yellow fever vaccination. One entry per CDR3 protein results from TCRdb running MiXCR on the 5' RACE reads. The repertoire holds a few hundred thousand distinct CDR3 sequences, with 8.7% as singletons. This specimen consisted of PBMCs, obtained on the day of the first yellow fever vaccination. These receptors originate from a man aged 18 to 35 who received the YFV17D yellow fever vaccine.

As for this clonotype: Since a much larger clone is just one base distant, this may be a read error. The gene calls are TRBV27 and TRBJ1-2; D gene unclear. Per germline, CDR1 MNHEY and CDR2 SMNVEV (reference sequence). The length of the CDR3 is 13 residues. The V gene lost 3 bases and the J gene lost 6 bases, with 11 bases spanning the gap. CDR3 DNA: TGTGCCAGCAGTTTGAACAGCCACCATGGCTACACCTTC. Translating it yields CASSLNSHHGYTF.

This clonotype came up a few times. The chain has TRBV12-3 or TRBV12-4 and TRBJ2-3; 10 bases are a match to TRBD2. After removal of 8 bases from V and 3 bases from J, the junction contained 5 bases not matched to a gene. This CDR3 has 14 amino acids. The DNA for the CDR3 is TGTGCCAGCCTACTAGCGGGGCGAACAGATACGCAGTATTTT. Amino acids: CASLLAGRTDTQYF.

The chain employs TRBV19 and TRBJ1-6; the match to TRBD1 covers 8 bases. The CDR3 is made up of 14 amino acids. V dropped 6 bases and J dropped 7; count of bases not matched to a gene: 5. CDR1 and CDR2 (germline): LNHDA, SQIVND (reference sequence). This CDR3 is CASSPGGMNSPLHF. The CDR3 region has the DNA TGTGCCAGTAGCCCAGGGGGCATGAATTCACCCCTCCACTTT.

This chain joins TRBV15 and TRBJ2-3; 12 bases fit TRBD2. Losses at the gene ends were 1 base for V and 5 bases for J; bases not matched to a gene: 1. The CDR3 is made up of 15 amino acids. From germline, CDR1 is LNHNV and CDR2 YYDKDF (reference sequence). The CDR3 protein is CATSRVLAGGDTQYF. CDR3 in DNA: TGTGCCACCAGCAGAGTACTAGCGGGGGGAGATACGCAGTATTTT.

This clonotype was counted at least ten times. This chain connects TRBV20-1 to TRBJ2-1; D is unclear. Trimming pared 3 bases from V and 10 bases from J, leaving 13 bases between. Germline V gene data show CDR1 as DFQATT and CDR2 as SNEGSKA (reference sequence). This CDR3 is 12 amino acids long. The CDR3, as DNA: TGCAGTGCTAGTGAGGTATACGGGGAGCAGTTCTTC. This encodes CSASEVYGEQFF.

About this clonotype: Relative to the germline gene, one junction end is altered; a read error may explain this. The J gene is TRBJ2-2, the V gene TRBV6-1; D is possibly TRBD1 (6 bases). CDR1 is MNHNS, CDR2 SASEGT, per germline. This CDR3 comprises 15 residues. In nucleotides, the CDR3 is TGTGCCAACAGTGAAGTGAACAGGGTTACCGGGGAGCTGTTTTTT. Residues: CANSEVNRVTGELFF.

The rearrangement links TRBV14 to TRBJ2-3; D possibly uses TRBD1 or TRBD2 (7 bases each). CDR1 is SGHDN and CDR2 is FVKESK in the germline V gene. This CDR3 is 16 amino acids long. Deletions cut 1 base from V and 4 bases from J, with 15 bases between. DNA of the CDR3: TGTGCCAGCAGCCAAGGCCCAGGGGGGGATCCAGATACGCAGTATTTT. Translating it yields CASSQGPGGDPDTQYF.

This clonotype was detected a few times. The chain has TRBV6-5 and TRBJ2-3, with D unclear. V lost 1 base and J 1 base, leaving 9 bases between the germline ends. This CDR3 spans 15 amino acids. CDR1 is MNHEY and CDR2 is SVGAGI in the germline V gene. The CDR3 region has the DNA TGTGCCAGCAGTTACTTGAGTGGGGGCACAGATACGCAGTATTTT. Translating gives CASSYLSGGTDTQYF.

The chain is built from TRBV5-1 and TRBJ2-5; the match to TRBD2 covers 11 bases. Germline V gene data show CDR1 as SGHRS and CDR2 as YFSETQ. Trimming at V came to 4 bases and at J to 2 bases, leaving 7 bases not matched to a gene. This CDR3 contains 16 residues. The CDR3 DNA reads as TGCGCCAGCAGCCTCGGGACTAGCGGCGAACAAGAGACCCAGTACTTC. This encodes CASSLGTSGEQETQYF.

The rearrangement joins TRBV29-1 to TRBJ1-1; D not resolved. The CDR3 runs 12 residues. V lost 4 bases, J lost 5 bases, and 11 bases lay in between. Germline CDR1 and CDR2: SQVTM and ANQGSEA. The CDR3 DNA reads TGCAGCGTTGTTTGGTTCGGTACTGAAGCTTTCTTT. It codes for CSVVWFGTEAFF. Supplemented by reference TRBV29-1 and TRBJ1-1, the full variable domain reads SAVISQKPSRDICQRGTSLTIQCQVDSQVTMMFWYRQQPGQSLTLIATANQGSEATYESGFVIDKFPISRPNLTFSTLTVSNMSPEDSSIYLCSVVWFGTEAFFGQGTRLTVV.

The chain combines TRBV6-1 with TRBJ2-3, with TRBD2 matching over 9 bases. The CDR3 is 17 amino acids. V shed 6 bases and J 1 base; nucleotides not matched to a gene: 11. The V gene's germline CDR1 is MNHNS and CDR2 SASEGT. This chain's CDR3 is CASRGWGAGGRTDTQYF. CDR3 nucleotides: TGTGCCAGCAGAGGTTGGGGAGCGGGAGGCCGCACAGATACGCAGTATTTT.

This clonotype was recorded many times. The chain employs TRBV20-1 and TRBJ2-7, with D possibly TRBD1 on 5 matching bases. Germline CDR1 is DFQATT and CDR2 is SNEGSKA (reference sequence). V was shortened by 6 bases and J by 3 bases, with 15 bases between the two germline ends. The CDR3 spans 13 residues. CDR3 coding DNA: TGCAGTGCGACAAACACAGGTTACTACGAGCAGTACTTC. It yields the protein CSATNTGYYEQYF.

V gene TRBV12-3 or TRBV12-4 combines with J gene TRBJ1-2; possibly TRBD1 for D (5 bases). This CDR3 is 15 amino acids long. V shed 6 bases and J shed 4 bases, with 18 bases lying between them. CDR3 protein: CASSPEGRKLYGYTF. CDR3 nucleotides: TGTGCCAGCAGCCCTGAGGGACGTAAGCTCTATGGCTACACCTTC.